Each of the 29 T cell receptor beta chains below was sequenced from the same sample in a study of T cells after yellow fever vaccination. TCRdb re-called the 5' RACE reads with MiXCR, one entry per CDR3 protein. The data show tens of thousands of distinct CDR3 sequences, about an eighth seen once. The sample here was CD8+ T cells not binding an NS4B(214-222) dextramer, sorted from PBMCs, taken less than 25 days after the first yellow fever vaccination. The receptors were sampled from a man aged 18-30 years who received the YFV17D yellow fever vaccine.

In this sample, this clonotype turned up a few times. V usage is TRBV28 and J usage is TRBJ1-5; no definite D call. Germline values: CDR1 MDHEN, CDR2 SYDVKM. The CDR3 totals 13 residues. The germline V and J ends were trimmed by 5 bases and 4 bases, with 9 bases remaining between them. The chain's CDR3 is CASSRVGNQPQHF. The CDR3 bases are TGTGCCAGCAGTAGGGTGGGAAATCAGCCCCAGCATTTT.

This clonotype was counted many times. The CDR3: CASSTKDSSYNEQFF. In nucleotides, the CDR3 is TGCGCCAGCAGTACAAAGGACAGCTCCTACAATGAGCAGTTCTTC. The genes are TRBV4-3 and TRBJ2-1, with D maybe TRBD1 (6 bases). Germline V gene data show CDR1 as LGHNA and CDR2 as YSLEER. With 6 bases removed from V and 0 bases from J, the gap between germline ends came to 12 bases. This CDR3 has 15 amino acids.

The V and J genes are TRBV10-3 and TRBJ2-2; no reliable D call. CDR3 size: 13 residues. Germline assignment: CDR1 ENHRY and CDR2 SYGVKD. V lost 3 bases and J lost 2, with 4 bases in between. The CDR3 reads CAISDRNTGELFF. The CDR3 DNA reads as TGTGCCATCAGTGACAGAAACACCGGGGAGCTGTTTTTT.

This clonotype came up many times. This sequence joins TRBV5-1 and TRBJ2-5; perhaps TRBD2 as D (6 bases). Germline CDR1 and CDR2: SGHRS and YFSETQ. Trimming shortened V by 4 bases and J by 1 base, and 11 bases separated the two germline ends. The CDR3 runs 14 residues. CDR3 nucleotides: TGCGCCAGCAGCCTGGGACTTGGCCAAGAGACCCAGTACTTC. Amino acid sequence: CASSLGLGQETQYF.

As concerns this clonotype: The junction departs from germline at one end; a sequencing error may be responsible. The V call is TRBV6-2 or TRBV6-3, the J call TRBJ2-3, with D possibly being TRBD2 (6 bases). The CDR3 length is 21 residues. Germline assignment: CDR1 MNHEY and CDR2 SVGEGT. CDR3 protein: CASSNSGTVGPSALTTDTQYF. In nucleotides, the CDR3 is TGTGCCAGCAGTAACTCTGGGACTGTAGGACCTTCGGCCCTAACCACAGATACGCAGTATTTT.

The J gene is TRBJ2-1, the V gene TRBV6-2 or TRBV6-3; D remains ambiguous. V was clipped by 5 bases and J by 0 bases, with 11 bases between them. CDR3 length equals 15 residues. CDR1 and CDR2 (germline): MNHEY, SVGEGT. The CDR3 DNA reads TGTGCCAGCAGTCCAAGTATGAGCTCCTACAATGAGCAGTTCTTC. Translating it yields CASSPSMSSYNEQFF.

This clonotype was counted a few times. CDR3: CAWSVGYEQYF. The CDR3 region has the DNA TGTGCCTGGAGTGTTGGATACGAGCAGTACTTC. The chain has TRBV30 and TRBJ2-7, with D uncertain. CDR1 is GTSNPN and CDR2 is SVGIG in the germline V gene (reference sequence). The CDR3 length is 11 residues. V gave up 0 bases and J gave up 4 bases, with 4 bases separating them.

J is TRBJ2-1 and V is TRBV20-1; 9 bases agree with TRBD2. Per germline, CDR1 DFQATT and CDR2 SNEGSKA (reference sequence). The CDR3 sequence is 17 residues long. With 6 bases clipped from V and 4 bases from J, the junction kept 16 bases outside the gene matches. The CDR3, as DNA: TGCAGTGCCAGTAGCGGGGGAGCCCCCTTCCCGTACAATGAGCAGTTCTTC. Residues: CSASSGGAPFPYNEQFF.

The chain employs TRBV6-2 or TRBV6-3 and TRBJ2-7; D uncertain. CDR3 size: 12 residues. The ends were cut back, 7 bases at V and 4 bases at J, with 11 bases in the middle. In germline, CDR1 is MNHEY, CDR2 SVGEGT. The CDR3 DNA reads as TGTGCCAGCACCCACACCGGTTACGAGCAGTACTTC. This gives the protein CASTHTGYEQYF.

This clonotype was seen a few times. CDR3 DNA sequence: TGTGCCAGCAGCCAAGATCTGGTCCCCATTGAAAGCTCCTACGAGCAGTACTTC. Amino acids: CASSQDLVPIESSYEQYF. The chain joins TRBV4-2 to TRBJ2-7; no clear D. CDR1 is LGHNA and CDR2 is YNFKEQ in the germline V gene. Trimming removed 0 bases from V and 0 bases from J, with 18 bases in between. The CDR3 has 18 amino acids.

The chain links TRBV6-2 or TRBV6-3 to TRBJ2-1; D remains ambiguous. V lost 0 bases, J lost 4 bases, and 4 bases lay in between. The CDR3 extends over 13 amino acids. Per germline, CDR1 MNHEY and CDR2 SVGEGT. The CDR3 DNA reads TGTGCCAGCAGTTACTCTGAGTACAATGAGCAGTTCTTC. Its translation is CASSYSEYNEQFF.

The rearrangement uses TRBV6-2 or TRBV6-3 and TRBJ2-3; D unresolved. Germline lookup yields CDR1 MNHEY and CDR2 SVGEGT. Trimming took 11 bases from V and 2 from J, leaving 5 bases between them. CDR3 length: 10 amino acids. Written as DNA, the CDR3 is TGTGCCGGATACACAGATACGCAGTATTTT. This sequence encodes CAGYTDTQYF.

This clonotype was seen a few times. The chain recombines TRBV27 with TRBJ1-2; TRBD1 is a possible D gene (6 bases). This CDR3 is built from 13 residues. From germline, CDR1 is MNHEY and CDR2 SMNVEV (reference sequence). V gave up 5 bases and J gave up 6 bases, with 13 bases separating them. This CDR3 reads CASSLGGANGYTF. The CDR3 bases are TGTGCCAGCAGTCTCGGGGGCGCCAATGGCTACACCTTC.

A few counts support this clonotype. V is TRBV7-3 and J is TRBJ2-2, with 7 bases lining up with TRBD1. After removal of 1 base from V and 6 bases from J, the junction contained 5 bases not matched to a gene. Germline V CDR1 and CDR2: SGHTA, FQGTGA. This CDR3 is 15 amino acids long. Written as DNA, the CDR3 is TGTGCCAGCAGCTTAAACAGACAGGGTGCCGGGGAGCTGTTTTTT. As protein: CASSLNRQGAGELFF.

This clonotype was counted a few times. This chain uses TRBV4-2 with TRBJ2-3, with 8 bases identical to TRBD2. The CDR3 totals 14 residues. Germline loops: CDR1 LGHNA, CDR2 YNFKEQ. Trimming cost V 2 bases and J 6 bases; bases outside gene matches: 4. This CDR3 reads CASSQSGGRDTQYF. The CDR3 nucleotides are TGTGCCAGCAGCCAAAGCGGGGGAAGGGATACGCAGTATTTT.

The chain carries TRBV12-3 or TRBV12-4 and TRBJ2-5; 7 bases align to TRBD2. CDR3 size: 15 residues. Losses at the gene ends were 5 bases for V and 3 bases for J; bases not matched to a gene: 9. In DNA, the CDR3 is TGTGCCAGCAGTAGGACTAGTCCTCTTGAAGAGACCCAGTACTTC. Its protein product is CASSRTSPLEETQYF.

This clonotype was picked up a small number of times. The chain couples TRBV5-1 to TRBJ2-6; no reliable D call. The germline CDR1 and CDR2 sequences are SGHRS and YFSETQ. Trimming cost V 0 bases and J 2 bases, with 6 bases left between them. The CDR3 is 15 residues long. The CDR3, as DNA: TGCGCCAGCAGCTTGGTTGGGACTGGGGCCAACGTCCTGACTTTC. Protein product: CASSLVGTGANVLTF.

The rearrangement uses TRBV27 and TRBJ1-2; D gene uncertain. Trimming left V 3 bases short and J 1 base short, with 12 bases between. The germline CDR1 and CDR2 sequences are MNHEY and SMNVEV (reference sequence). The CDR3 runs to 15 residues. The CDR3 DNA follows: TGTGCCAGCAGTTTGAGCGGCGTTCTTAACTATGGCTACACCTTC. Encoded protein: CASSLSGVLNYGYTF.

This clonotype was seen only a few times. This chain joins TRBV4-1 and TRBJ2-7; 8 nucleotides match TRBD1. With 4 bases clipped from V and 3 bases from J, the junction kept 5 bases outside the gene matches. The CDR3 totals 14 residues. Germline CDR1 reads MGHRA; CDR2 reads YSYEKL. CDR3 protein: CASSPPGQVYEQYF. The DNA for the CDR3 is TGCGCCAGCAGCCCCCCGGGACAGGTCTACGAGCAGTACTTC.

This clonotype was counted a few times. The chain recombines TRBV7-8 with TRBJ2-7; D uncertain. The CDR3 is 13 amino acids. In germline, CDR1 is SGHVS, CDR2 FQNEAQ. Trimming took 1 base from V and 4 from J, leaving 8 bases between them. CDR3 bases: TGTGCCAGCAGCTTAGTGGCTTATTACGAGCAGTACGTC. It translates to CASSLVAYYEQYV.

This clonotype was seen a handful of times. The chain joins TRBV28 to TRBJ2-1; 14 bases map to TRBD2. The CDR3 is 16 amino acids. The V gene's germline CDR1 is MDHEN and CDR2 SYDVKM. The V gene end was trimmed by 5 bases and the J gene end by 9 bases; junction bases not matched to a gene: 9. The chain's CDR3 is CASSPLTSGGAREQFF. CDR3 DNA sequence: TGTGCCAGCAGTCCCCTGACTAGCGGGGGGGCCCGTGAGCAGTTCTTC.

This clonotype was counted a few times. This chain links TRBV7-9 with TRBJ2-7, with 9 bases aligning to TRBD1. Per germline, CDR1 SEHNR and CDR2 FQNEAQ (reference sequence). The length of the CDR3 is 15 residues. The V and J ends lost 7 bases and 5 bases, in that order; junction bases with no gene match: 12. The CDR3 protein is CASTDPGQGSDEQYF. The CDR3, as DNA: TGTGCCAGCACCGATCCGGGACAGGGAAGCGACGAGCAGTACTTC.

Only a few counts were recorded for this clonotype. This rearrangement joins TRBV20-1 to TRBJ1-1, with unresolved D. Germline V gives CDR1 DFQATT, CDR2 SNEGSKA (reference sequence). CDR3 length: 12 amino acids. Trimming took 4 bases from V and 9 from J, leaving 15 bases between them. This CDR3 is CSATELLEQAFF. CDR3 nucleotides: TGCAGTGCTACAGAGCTCCTAGAGCAAGCTTTCTTT.

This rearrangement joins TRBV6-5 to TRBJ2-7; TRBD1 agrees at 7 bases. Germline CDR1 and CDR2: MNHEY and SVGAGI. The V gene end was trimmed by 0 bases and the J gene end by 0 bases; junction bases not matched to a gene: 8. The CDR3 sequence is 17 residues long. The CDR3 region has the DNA TGTGCCAGCAGTTACTCTCGCCTGACAGGGAACTCCTACGAGCAGTACTTC. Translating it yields CASSYSRLTGNSYEQYF.

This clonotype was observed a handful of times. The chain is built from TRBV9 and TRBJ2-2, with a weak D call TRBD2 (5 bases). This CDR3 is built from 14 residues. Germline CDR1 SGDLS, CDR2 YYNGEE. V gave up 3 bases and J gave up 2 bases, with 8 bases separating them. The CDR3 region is CASSEWTNTGELFF. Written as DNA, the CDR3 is TGTGCCAGCAGCGAGTGGACTAACACCGGGGAGCTGTTTTTT.

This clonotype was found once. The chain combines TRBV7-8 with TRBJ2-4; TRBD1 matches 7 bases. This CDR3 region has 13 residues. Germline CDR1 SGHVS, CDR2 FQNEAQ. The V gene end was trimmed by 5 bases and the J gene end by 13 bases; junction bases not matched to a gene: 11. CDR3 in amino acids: CASSQGQTTGQYF. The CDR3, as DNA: TGTGCCAGCAGCCAGGGCCAAACGACAGGGCAGTACTTC.

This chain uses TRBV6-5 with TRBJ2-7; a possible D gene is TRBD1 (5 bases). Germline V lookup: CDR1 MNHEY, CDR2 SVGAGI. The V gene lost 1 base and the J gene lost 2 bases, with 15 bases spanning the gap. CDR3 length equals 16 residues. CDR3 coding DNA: TGTGCCAGCAGTTACTTTCCCCCTCCAGGGACCTACGAGCAGTACTTC. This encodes CASSYFPPPGTYEQYF.

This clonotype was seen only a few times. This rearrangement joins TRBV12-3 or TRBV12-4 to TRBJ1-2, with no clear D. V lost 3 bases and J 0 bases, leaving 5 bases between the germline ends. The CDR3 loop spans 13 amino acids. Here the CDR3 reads CASSFTANYGYTF. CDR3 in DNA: TGTGCCAGCAGTTTTACGGCTAACTATGGCTACACCTTC.

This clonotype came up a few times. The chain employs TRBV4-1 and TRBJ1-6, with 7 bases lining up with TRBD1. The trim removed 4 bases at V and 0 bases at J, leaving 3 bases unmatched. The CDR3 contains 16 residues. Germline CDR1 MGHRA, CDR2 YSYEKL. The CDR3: CASSPDRSSYNSPLHF. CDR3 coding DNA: TGCGCCAGCAGCCCGGACAGGAGCTCCTATAATTCACCCCTCCACTTT.